These 2 T cell receptor beta chains share one sample of origin, sequenced in a study of T cell repertoires in cytomegalovirus infection. Each CDR3 protein gets one entry after TCRdb re-called the reads with MiXCR. Among 290,000 or so distinct CDR3 sequences listed, roughly 24% were seen once. The sample consisted of PBMCs. All receptors come from a human donor in good health (CMV status not recorded). Some clones in this sample may be carry-over from other donors' samples.

V usage is TRBV19 and J usage is TRBJ2-7, with D tentatively TRBD1 or TRBD2 (5 bases each). V gave up 2 bases and J gave up 2 bases, with 10 bases separating them. Germline V gives CDR1 LNHDA, CDR2 SQIVND (reference sequence). The CDR3 contains 14 residues. CDR3 loop: CASSIMQGPYEQYF. In DNA, the CDR3 is TGTGCCAGTAGTATAATGCAGGGACCCTACGAGCAGTACTTC.

This clonotype was counted a few times. This chain uses TRBV4-1 with TRBJ1-6; weak D call: TRBD1 (6 bases). There are 14 residues in the CDR3. Per germline, CDR1 MGHRA and CDR2 YSYEKL. V lost 3 bases and J lost 8, with 11 bases in between. CDR3 loop: CASSQVEGDSPLHF. DNA for the CDR3: TGCGCCAGCAGCCAGGTGGAGGGGGATTCACCCCTCCACTTT.